This T cell receptor (beta chain) was sequenced during a study of cytomegalovirus exposure and HLA in healthy donors. Study-wide results and limits: TCR beta V segments were, for the most part, productive about 87% or about 30% of the time in an earlier analysis. Highly shared sequence variants in one cluster were likely a sequencing artifact.

Primers included in the PCR were 60 Vbeta and 13 Jbeta primers. Assay used: immunoSEQ multiplex PCR; TCRdb lists only in-frame clones, some missing. The repertoire includes under 250,000 clones, 80% to 85% of them detected once, and about 0.77% sits in the top ten. Turning to this clone: What it binds is unknown.

Unmatched junction bases numbered 5, after V lost 0 bases and J lost 4 bases. The CDR3 loop spans 16 amino acids. Germline V gene lookup returns CDR1 SGDLS and CDR2 YYNGEE. This rearrangement joins TRBV9 to TRBJ2-2, with 8 bases fitting TRBD2. The material sequenced was PBMCs. This clonotype was obtained from a boy aged 2 to 10 in good health and CMV-seronegative. Here the CDR3 DNA reads TGTGCCAGCAGCGTAGCAACGGGAGGGGGCACCGGGGAGCTGTTTTTT. Translated: CASSVATGGGTGELFF.